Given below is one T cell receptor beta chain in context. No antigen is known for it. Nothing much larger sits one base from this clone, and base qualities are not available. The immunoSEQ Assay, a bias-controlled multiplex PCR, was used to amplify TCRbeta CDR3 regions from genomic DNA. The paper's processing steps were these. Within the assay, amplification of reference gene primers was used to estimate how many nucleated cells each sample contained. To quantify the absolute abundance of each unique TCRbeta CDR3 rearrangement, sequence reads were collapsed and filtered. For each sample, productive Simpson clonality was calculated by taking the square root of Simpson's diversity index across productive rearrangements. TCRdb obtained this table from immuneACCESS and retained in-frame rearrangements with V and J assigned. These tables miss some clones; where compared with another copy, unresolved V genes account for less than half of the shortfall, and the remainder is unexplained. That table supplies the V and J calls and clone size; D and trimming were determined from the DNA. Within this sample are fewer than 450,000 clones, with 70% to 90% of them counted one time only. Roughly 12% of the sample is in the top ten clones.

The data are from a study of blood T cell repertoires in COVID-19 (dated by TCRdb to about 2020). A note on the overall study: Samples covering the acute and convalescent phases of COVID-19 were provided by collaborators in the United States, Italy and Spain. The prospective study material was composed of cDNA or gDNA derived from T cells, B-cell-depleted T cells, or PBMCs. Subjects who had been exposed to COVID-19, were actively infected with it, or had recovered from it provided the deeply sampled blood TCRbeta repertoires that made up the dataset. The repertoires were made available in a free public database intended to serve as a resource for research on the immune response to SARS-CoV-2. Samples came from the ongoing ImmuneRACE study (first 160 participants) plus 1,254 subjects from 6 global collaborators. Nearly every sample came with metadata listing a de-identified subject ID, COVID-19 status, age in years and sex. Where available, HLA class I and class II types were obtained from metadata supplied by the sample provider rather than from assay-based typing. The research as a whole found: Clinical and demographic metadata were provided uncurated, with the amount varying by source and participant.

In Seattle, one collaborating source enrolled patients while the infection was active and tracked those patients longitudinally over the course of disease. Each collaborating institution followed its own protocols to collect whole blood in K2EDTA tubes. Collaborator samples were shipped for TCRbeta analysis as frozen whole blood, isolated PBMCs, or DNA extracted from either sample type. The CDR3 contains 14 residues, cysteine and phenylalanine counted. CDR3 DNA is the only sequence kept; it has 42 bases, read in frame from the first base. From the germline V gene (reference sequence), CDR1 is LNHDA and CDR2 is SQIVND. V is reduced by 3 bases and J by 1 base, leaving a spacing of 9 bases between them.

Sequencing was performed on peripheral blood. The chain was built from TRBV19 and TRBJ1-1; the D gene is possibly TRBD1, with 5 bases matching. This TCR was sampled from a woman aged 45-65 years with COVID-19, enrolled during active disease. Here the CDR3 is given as CASSIRGQNTEAFF. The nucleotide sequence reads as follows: TGTGCCAGTAGTATTCGCGGACAGAACACTGAAGCTTTCTTT.